This T cell receptor beta chain derives from a study of technical replicates of blood from four donors listed by TCRdb under 2017. Regarding this clone: Its cognate antigen has yet to be identified. No per-base quality is available; no much larger clone lies one base away.

The receptor library was made with the immunoSEQ multiplex PCR assay. Held by TCRdb, this immuneACCESS table contains in-frame sequences only and omits some clones. Under half of the omission traces to an unresolved V gene where checked; the cause of the rest is unknown. This sample is represented by tens of thousands of clones; around 97% of them were singletons. Of the sample, 0.18% falls within the top ten clones. The receptor's source is a human donor in good health. Sequencing used T cells isolated from PBMCs.

The CDR3 sequence is CASSLESQLEAFF. The sequence in DNA is TGTGCCAGCAGCTTAGAATCACAGCTTGAAGCTTTCTTT. The rearranged segments are TRBV7-8 and TRBJ1-1, with the D gene call left open. Measured from the cysteine to the phenylalanine, the CDR3 is 13 residues long. Kept here is only the CDR3 DNA, which spans 39 bases and is read in frame from base 1. According to the germline V gene, CDR1 reads SGHVS and CDR2 reads FQNEAQ. V was cut back by 1 base and J by 7 bases, leaving a gap of 10 bases between them. Full variable domain (CDR3 extended with the reference TRBV7-8 and TRBJ1-1 proteins): GAGVSQSPRYKVAKRGQDVALRCDPISGHVSLFWYQQALGQGPEFLTYFQNEAQLDKSGLPSDRFFAERPEGSVSTLKIQRTQQEDSAVYLCASSLESQLEAFFGQGTRLTVV.